Each of the 28 T cell receptor beta chains below was sequenced from the same sample in a study of blood T cell repertoires in COVID-19. Measured with immunoSEQ multiplex PCR; TCRdb has only the in-frame clones, and not every one. The table shows about 200,000 clones, with around 86% occurring only once. Source material: PBMCs or T cells enriched from blood (not recorded which). The source is a man aged 35 to 55 with acute COVID-19.

J is TRBJ1-5 and V is TRBV28, with D tentatively TRBD1 (6 bases). Germline V CDR1 and CDR2: MDHEN, SYDVKM. This CDR3 has 15 residues. V dropped 2 bases and J dropped 4 bases, with 12 bases sitting between them. The CDR3 reads CASSLEGRGNQPQHF. The CDR3 coding sequence is TGTGCCAGCAGTTTAGAGGGAAGGGGGAATCAGCCCCAGCATTTT.

The V call is TRBV27, the J call TRBJ2-2, with unresolved D. This CDR3 region has 14 residues. V dropped 4 bases and J dropped 0 bases, with 6 bases sitting between them. The germline V gene has CDR1 MNHEY and CDR2 SMNVEV (reference sequence). This CDR3 reads CASSSPSNTGELFF. CDR3 bases: TGTGCCAGCAGTTCCCCATCGAACACCGGGGAGCTGTTTTTT.

The chain joins TRBV28 to TRBJ1-2, with TRBD1 matching over 7 bases. Trimming cost V 5 bases and J 7 bases; bases outside gene matches: 13. CDR1 MDHEN and CDR2 SYDVKM come from the germline V gene. The CDR3 length is 15 residues. The CDR3 DNA follows: TGTGCCAGCAGTAAAACAGGGGAAAGAGGAGGTGGCTACACCTTC. The encoded protein is CASSKTGERGGGYTF.

The V call is TRBV19, the J call TRBJ2-7; the match to TRBD1 covers 8 bases. Trimming cost V 4 bases and J 6 bases; bases outside gene matches: 5. Germline V lookup: CDR1 LNHDA, CDR2 SQIVND (reference sequence). This CDR3 has 13 amino acids. The CDR3 reads CASSTGQVSEQYF. CDR3 bases: TGTGCCAGTAGTACGGGACAGGTTAGCGAGCAGTACTTC. The whole variable domain, filled in from reference TRBV19 and TRBJ2-7, reads DGGITQSPKYLFRKEGQNVTLSCEQNLNHDAMYWYRQDPGQGLRLIYYSQIVNDFQKGDIAEGYSVSREKKESFPLTVTSAQKNPTAFYLCASSTGQVSEQYFGPGTRLTVT.

The V gene is TRBV7-2, the J gene TRBJ2-1; D gene uncertain. The CDR3 loop spans 11 amino acids. Trimming cost V 10 bases and J 7 bases, with 11 bases left between them. CDR1 and CDR2 from the germline V gene are SGHTA and FQGNSA. CDR3 residues: CANPAGNEQFF. The DNA for the CDR3 is TGTGCCAACCCGGCCGGGAATGAGCAGTTCTTC.

The gene calls are TRBV7-6 and TRBJ2-7; 8 bases map to TRBD2. This CDR3 region has 16 residues. Trimming took 5 bases from V and 0 from J; bases not matched to a gene: 9. Germline V lookup: CDR1 SGHVS, CDR2 FNYEAQ. The CDR3 bases are TGTGCCAGCAGCCCATCTGGGCTAGCGGGCTCCTACGAGCAGTACTTC. This codes for CASSPSGLAGSYEQYF.

This rearrangement joins TRBV19 to TRBJ2-5, with D maybe TRBD2 (7 bases). Germline CDR1 reads LNHDA; CDR2 reads SQIVND (reference sequence). V was pared by 3 bases and J by 5 bases, with 19 bases between. The CDR3 contains 16 residues. The CDR3 region has the DNA TGTGCCAGTAGTATTTCCAGGGGCGGGAGTGGCGAGACCCAGTACTTC. This translates into CASSISRGGSGETQYF.

The J gene is TRBJ2-1, the V gene TRBV9, with TRBD2 matching over 12 bases. Germline CDR1 and CDR2: SGDLS and YYNGEE. J lost 8 bases, V lost 4 bases, and 7 bases had no gene match. The CDR3 contains 15 residues. Here the CDR3 DNA reads TGTGCCAGCAGCCCCTGGACTAGCGGGATGCATGAGCAGTTCTTC. Protein sequence: CASSPWTSGMHEQFF.

This chain connects TRBV3-1 (or the pseudogene TRBV3-2) to TRBJ2-3; 8 bases align to TRBD2. V lost 1 base to trimming and J lost 4 bases; unmatched junction nucleotides: 13. The CDR3 is made up of 18 amino acids. The germline CDR1 and CDR2 sequences are LGHDT and YNNKEL (reference sequence). CDR3 sequence: CASSQVNRREAPPDTQYF. As DNA, the CDR3 is TGTGCCAGCAGCCAAGTCAATAGGCGGGAGGCACCCCCAGATACGCAGTATTTT.

The chain carries TRBV24-1 and TRBJ1-5; 7 bases are shared with TRBD1. The CDR3 extends over 14 amino acids. Looked up from germline, CDR1 is KGHDR and CDR2 is SFDVKD. V trimming: 5 bases; J trimming: 3 bases; junction bases outside the gene matches: 3. In DNA, the CDR3 is TGTGCCACCAGTGCCAGGGGGGACAATCAGCCCCAGCATTTT. Its translation: CATSARGDNQPQHF.

The chain combines TRBV18 with TRBJ2-1, with D unclear. CDR3 size: 13 residues. CDR1 is KGHSH and CDR2 is LQKENI in the germline V gene. V gave up 3 bases and J gave up 5 bases, with 8 bases separating them. CDR3 sequence reads: CASSPLLDNEQFF. CDR3 sequence (DNA): TGTGCCAGCTCACCTCTCCTTGACAATGAGCAGTTCTTC.

This clone appeared a few times. In the same sample, other DNA sequences code for this CDR3. V gene TRBV7-9 combines with J gene TRBJ1-6; 9 nucleotides match TRBD1. The CDR3 spans 14 residues. Germline loops: CDR1 SEHNR, CDR2 FQNEAQ (reference sequence). The ends lost 3 bases at V and 8 bases at J; junction bases unmatched: 2. The CDR3: CASSLGQGYSPLHF. CDR3 bases: TGTGCCAGCAGCTTGGGACAGGGATATTCACCCCTCCACTTT.

This chain joins TRBV30 and TRBJ1-1; a weak D match, TRBD1 (5 bases). The germline CDR1 and CDR2 sequences are GTSNPN and SVGIG (reference sequence). The CDR3 loop spans 14 amino acids. The V end lost 0 bases, the J end lost 4 bases, and 12 bases lay between the germline ends. The CDR3 here is CAWSVQGAFTEAFF. The CDR3 DNA reads TGTGCCTGGAGTGTCCAGGGTGCTTTCACTGAAGCTTTCTTT.

J is TRBJ2-3 and V is TRBV7-8; 9 nucleotides agree with TRBD2. The CDR3 totals 16 residues. The J segment lost 6 bases and the V segment lost 4 bases, leaving 11 bases of the junction unmatched. Per the germline V gene, CDR1 is SGHVS and CDR2 is FQNEAQ. CDR3 coding DNA: TGTGCCAGCAGCTCACTGGGGACTAGCCAAATTGATACGCAGTATTTT. This gives the protein CASSSLGTSQIDTQYF.

This sequence joins TRBV5-8 and TRBJ1-2; TRBD1 agrees at 8 bases. Germline CDR1 is SGHTS and CDR2 is YDEGEE. The CDR3 is made up of 15 amino acids. V lost 1 base, J lost 6 bases, and 8 bases stayed unmatched. The CDR3 region is CASSLFLRGLDGYTF. The CDR3, as DNA: TGTGCCAGCAGCTTGTTTCTCAGGGGGCTTGATGGCTACACCTTC.

The chain carries TRBV6-2 or TRBV6-3 and TRBJ2-7; D call uncertain. Germline CDR1 reads MNHEY; CDR2 reads SVGEGT. Trimming stripped 0 bases from V and 3 bases from J, with 9 bases between. The CDR3 is made up of 14 amino acids. CDR3 protein: CASSYSSPSYEQYF. CDR3 in DNA: TGTGCCAGCAGTTACTCGTCGCCTAGCTACGAGCAGTACTTC.

The chain couples TRBV7-2 to TRBJ2-2; the match to TRBD1 covers 10 bases. The CDR3 loop spans 16 amino acids. V gave up 5 bases and J gave up 4 bases; unmatched junction bases: 7. Per the germline V gene, CDR1 is SGHTA and CDR2 is FQGNSA. The CDR3 nucleotides are TGTGCCAGCAGCATCGGGACAGGGGACGGCACCGGGGAGCTGTTTTTT. Protein sequence: CASSIGTGDGTGELFF.

This chain connects TRBV9 to TRBJ2-1; 8 bases match TRBD2. With V trimmed by 4 bases and J by 9 bases, 15 bases remained unmatched. Germline V gene lookup returns CDR1 SGDLS and CDR2 YYNGEE. The CDR3 extends over 16 amino acids. CDR3 sequence (DNA): TGTGCCAGCAGCCCAGCACTTAGCGGGACCGGGAGTGAGCAGTTCTTC. Encoded protein: CASSPALSGTGSEQFF.

This clone was seen a handful of times. The CDR3 DNA is TGTGCCAGCAGCTTCCAGACAGGTTCTGGCGGGGAGCTGTTTTTT. The encoded protein is CASSFQTGSGGELFF. V gene TRBV7-3 combines with J gene TRBJ2-2; D might be TRBD1 (6 bases). The V end lost 3 bases, the J end lost 7 bases, and 15 bases lay between the germline ends. This CDR3 has 15 residues. Germline V gene lookup returns CDR1 SGHTA and CDR2 FQGTGA. Based on the CDR3 plus reference TRBV7-3 and TRBJ2-2, the full variable domain is GAGVSQTPSNKVTEKGKYVELRCDPISGHTALYWYRQSLGQGPEFLIYFQGTGAADDSGLPNDRFFAVRPEGSVSTLKIQRTERGDSAVYLCASSFQTGSGGELFFGEGSRLTVL.

The chain employs TRBV9 and TRBJ2-3; TRBD1 agrees at 10 bases. The germline V gene has CDR1 SGDLS and CDR2 YYNGEE. Germline trimming cut 4 bases from V and 0 bases from J; bases unmatched to any gene: 11. The CDR3 contains 18 residues. The CDR3 sequence: CASSRESGTGVSTDTQYF. CDR3 bases: TGTGCCAGCAGCAGGGAATCAGGGACAGGGGTTAGCACAGATACGCAGTATTTT.

The chain combines TRBV14 with TRBJ2-7; no clear D gene. V was pared by 0 bases and J by 5 bases, with 14 bases between. CDR1 and CDR2 from the germline V gene are SGHDN and FVKESK. There are 15 residues in the CDR3. CDR3 DNA: TGTGCCAGCAGCCAAGATGTCGGCAGGTCGAACGAGCAGTACTTC. It is translated as CASSQDVGRSNEQYF.

The rearrangement links TRBV19 to TRBJ2-4, with 14 nucleotides matching TRBD2. Unmatched junction bases numbered 6, after V lost 5 bases and J lost 9 bases. This CDR3 has 15 residues. Germline CDR1 LNHDA, CDR2 SQIVND (reference sequence). CDR3 residues: CASSLGTSGSTIQYF. DNA for the CDR3: TGTGCCAGTAGTCTAGGGACTAGCGGGAGCACCATTCAGTACTTC.

This clone was counted once. This sequence joins TRBV3-1 (or the pseudogene TRBV3-2) and TRBJ2-7, with D possibly TRBD2 on 5 matching bases. V lost 1 base to trimming and J lost 7 bases, with 11 bases between them. The CDR3 consists of 13 residues. Germline V lookup: CDR1 LGHDT, CDR2 YNNKEL (reference sequence). The CDR3 region is CASSQVRVGEQYF. The DNA for the CDR3 is TGTGCCAGCAGCCAAGTGAGGGTGGGAGAGCAGTACTTC.

This clone was counted once. CDR3 sequence: CSARDNEQFF. Written as DNA, the CDR3 is TGCAGTGCCCGGGACAATGAGCAGTTCTTC. The chain combines TRBV20-1 with TRBJ2-1; D is unclear. CDR1 is DFQATT, CDR2 SNEGSKA, per germline (reference sequence). This CDR3 spans 10 amino acids. V lost 6 bases and J lost 5, with 5 bases in between.

This sequence joins TRBV19 and TRBJ1-2, with 8 nucleotides matching TRBD1. Trimming removed 5 bases from V and 4 bases from J; junction bases left unmatched: 6. The CDR3 totals 14 residues. Germline V gene data show CDR1 as LNHDA and CDR2 as SQIVND (reference sequence). CDR3: CASSPLDRAYGYTF. CDR3 DNA sequence: TGTGCCAGTAGTCCCCTGGACAGGGCCTATGGCTACACCTTC.

This CDR3 reads CATSGGRQEHYEQYF. The DNA of the CDR3 is TGTGCCACCAGCGGAGGAAGGCAGGAACACTACGAGCAGTACTTC. The chain combines TRBV15 with TRBJ2-7; a weak D match, TRBD2 (5 bases). Germline V lookup: CDR1 LNHNV, CDR2 YYDKDF (reference sequence). The CDR3 covers 15 residues. Deletions cut 5 bases from V and 3 bases from J, with 17 bases between. The full variable domain, rest sourced from reference TRBV15 and TRBJ2-7, is DAMVIQNPRYQVTQFGKPVTLSCSQTLNHNVMYWYQQKSSQAPKLLFHYYDKDFNNEADTPDNFQSRRPNTSFCFLDIRSPGLGDTAMYLCATSGGRQEHYEQYFGPGTRLTVT.

The rearrangement joins TRBV28 to TRBJ1-3, with unresolved D. The CDR3 runs to 15 residues. Looked up from germline, CDR1 is MDHEN and CDR2 is SYDVKM. V was shortened by 2 bases and J by 0 bases, with 8 bases between the two germline ends. The CDR3 region has the DNA TGTGCCAGCAGTTTAGAGAGGGTCTCTGGAAACACCATATATTTT. Protein product: CASSLERVSGNTIYF.

The V gene is TRBV14, the J gene TRBJ1-2, with D perhaps matching TRBD1 (6 bases). Germline V CDR1 and CDR2: SGHDN, FVKESK. The CDR3 totals 14 residues. Between the trimmed V and J ends, which lost 4 bases and 2 bases, there was a span of 11 bases. CDR3 loop: CASSPATGNYGYTF. In DNA, the CDR3 is TGTGCCAGCAGCCCAGCAACAGGGAACTATGGCTACACCTTC.